The source of this T cell receptor beta chain is a study of cytomegalovirus exposure and HLA in healthy donors (dated by TCRdb to about 2017). In the study overall: In an earlier analysis of 587 of the donors, roughly 300 Gb of sequence data and just under 120 million unique TCR beta sequences from about 179 million T cells were reported. About 280 gigabases of sequencing data and 78 million or so unique TCR sequences were included in an early release covering 500 to 750 HLA-typed donors. Of the 300 to 450 genotyped donors, 65% to 90% were placed in the genetic ancestry cluster associated with self-reported Caucasian donors. The study aimed to test whether cataloging public T cell receptors could reveal signatures of past pathogen exposure. Using immunosequencing, the study profiled T cell repertoires from fewer than 850 subjects and related those repertoires to cytomegalovirus serostatus. In addition to the first cohort of around 670 subjects, a separate validation cohort of about 120 different subjects was used. High-throughput TCR immunosequencing, statistical association of individual TCRs with disease status, and machine learning were combined to predict cytomegalovirus infection status. In a later analysis, previously published TCR beta repertoires from 600 to 850 donors were re-analyzed and high-resolution HLA genotyping was added so that TCR occurrence patterns could be studied. Rather than drawing on any new phenotypic data, the later analysis identified candidate immune exposures from TCR beta sequences and the way those sequences occurred across donors. In an earlier analysis of 587 of the donors, high-throughput TCR beta sequencing was used to judge whether each TCR beta V gene segment behaved as functional or pseudogenic. Donor age, sex, ethnicity and CMV serostatus were compiled alongside the repertoire data. In a later genetic analysis, genome-wide SNP genotypes for about 65% of the roughly 700 donors were used, and that subset was treated as a discovery cohort. Every repertoire in the discovery cohort had been generated on one and the same sequencing platform. HLA typing covered class I and class II loci at four-digit resolution. Typing coverage differed by locus: A, B, C, DRB1 and DQB1 were typed in about 629-630 donors, DQA1 in approximately 520, DPA1 in around 610, and DPB1 in roughly 470. Roughly 5 DR-DQ haplotypes were handled as single units for association and clustering, since linkage in the cohort was strong. Across some 400 genotyped donors of the cohort, an average of about 220,000 unique TCR beta nucleotide sequences per donor were sequenced, and around 19% of those sequences were non-productive. Here is what the overall study found, with its caveats: In both the original and validation cohorts, the classifier was reported to diagnose cytomegalovirus status with high specificity and sensitivity. In a later analysis, some 17,000 TCR beta sequences were associated with specific HLA alleles at a false discovery rate of 0.05. In an earlier analysis of roughly 560 of the donors, most TCR beta V segments were observed in productive rearrangements about 90% or about 30% of the time, broadly matching IMGT annotations. In a later analysis, HLA-associated TCR beta chains were found to be more clonally expanded and to have lower generation probabilities than equally common non-associated chains. Strong co-occurrence of HLA alleles, especially DR and DQ, made assigning TCR associations to individual alleles difficult. Several of the top co-occurrence clusters appeared to be linked to parvovirus B19, influenza, CMV and Epstein-Barr virus, according to a later analysis. In a later analysis, TCR association rates were found to vary across HLA loci, with the most associated TCRs seen for DRB1 alleles and the fewest for HLA-C alleles. A cluster of highly shared sequence variants was judged likely to represent a technical artifact of the sequencing pipeline. An association between a missense DCLRE1C variant and V-gene and J-gene trimming of TCR beta chains was found in a later genetic analysis and replicated in an independent cohort. A further reported finding was that TCR beta sequences accurately predicted the HLA-A and HLA-B alleles for most subjects in the first cohort. The authors suggested that the approach could potentially be extended to other disease states and immunological phenotypes. Because the 87-base-pair reads could not distinguish some IMGT-functional V segments, including TRBV6-2 and TRBV6-3, those segments were excluded. According to a later analysis, most CMV-associated TCR beta chains appeared to be HLA-restricted, and the HLA associations seemed to be driven largely by CMV exposure. For the cohort, immune exposure information was limited to CMV serostatus. Correlated functional status among segregating V segments might be attributable to linkage disequilibrium, but an unknown experimental factor could not be ruled out. This cohort had only TCR beta chains sequenced, and the lack of alpha or paired-chain data limited which features could be detected. HLA typing was unavailable for some donors at each locus, so association tests used only the typed subset. In the study, some 160 TCR beta chains were listed as associated with cytomegalovirus. Because counts were too low, about 15 rarely observed V segments, including chromosome 9 orphons, were left out of the earlier analysis of 587 of the donors. Sequencing depth was assumed to be roughly uniform across donors in the presence/absence analyses, though that assumption may not hold. A few of the identified cytomegalovirus-associated TCR beta chains were confirmed in vitro to be specific for cytomegalovirus antigens. While some public TCRs were present in many individuals, most TCR sequences turned up only very rarely across donors. In a later genetic analysis, fewer N-insertions in productive TCRs were reported among donors in an Asian-associated ancestry cluster than the roughly 700-donor mean.

The CDR3 goes from the cysteine to the phenylalanine over 18 residues. CDR3 DNA is the only sequence kept; it has 54 bases, read in frame from the first base. CDR1 and CDR2 (SGHNT, YYREEE) derive from the germline V gene (reference sequence). After removal of 2 bases from V and 3 bases from J, the junction retains 13 bases not matched to a gene. For this clone: Its antigen has not been determined. One base away there is no much larger clone; base qualities are not given.

Libraries came from the immunoSEQ multiplex PCR assay. The multiplex PCR relied on a mix of 60 forward primers for TCR Vbeta segments and 13 reverse primers for TCR Jbeta segments. The CDR3 region of rearranged TCR beta genes was amplified from genomic DNA by a multiplex PCR assay. The Illumina HiSeq System was used to sequence the amplified TCR beta libraries as 87-base-pair reads. Per the source publication's procedure: A later analysis counted tens of millions of unique TCR beta chains across the roughly 700 repertoires, and some 11 million of these chains were shared by at least two donors. Raw reads were error-corrected and collapsed into unique sequences by a nearest-neighbor algorithm in which closely related sequences were merged to remove PCR and sequencing errors. Alignment of CDR3 sequences to IMGT reference sequences was used to assign V, D and J gene segments. For a sequence to be retained, a match of at least six nucleotides was required to both a V gene segment and a J gene segment. A rearrangement counted as productive if the CDR3 had no stop codons and remained in frame with V and J, and every other rearrangement counted as non-productive. Following IMGT convention, CDR3 was defined as the stretch from the second conserved V-encoded cysteine up to the conserved J-encoded phenylalanine. In an earlier analysis of some 550 of the donors, sequences lacking an unambiguous match to a single V gene segment were excluded. An earlier analysis of fewer than 750 of the donors called V segments functional above 56.7% productive rearrangements and segregating when the between-donor standard deviation exceeded 5%. A statistical classification framework was developed to diagnose cytomegalovirus status using the catalog of TCR beta chain sequences. In a later analysis, TCR nucleotide sequences were compared against IMGT/GENE-DB human TR gene sequences so that V and J genes could be assigned. In a later analysis, CDR3 sequences and most-parsimonious VDJ recombination scenarios were assigned using the TCRdist pipeline. In a later analysis, each TCR beta chain was defined by its CDR3 amino acid sequence together with its V-gene family, and reads lacking a unique V-gene family were excluded. In a later analysis, fewer than 600 highly shared, low-generation-probability nucleotide sequences were removed to address suspected cross-contamination and a sequencing artifact. For each public chain, a later analysis derived a clonal expansion index from normalized ranks of inferred template counts within each repertoire. In a later analysis, generation probabilities were computed with a VDJ recombination model fitted to out-of-frame rearrangements, and the resulting probabilities were checked against IGoR. In a later analysis, hypergeometric tests were used to score TCR-TCR, TCR-HLA and TCR-CMV co-occurrence, with a repertoire-size bias correction applied to TCR pairs. To estimate false discovery rates, a later analysis permuted the HLA or CMV assignments 20 times. A later analysis grouped co-occurring TCRs with DBSCAN, adding TCRdist sequence similarity when clustering within HLA-allele-positive subsets. Co-occurrence clustering excluded repertoires with fewer than 30,000 or more than 120,000 public chains, plus five with anomalous nucleotide sharing. TCRdb's version of the immuneACCESS table is confined to in-frame rearrangements and falls short of the full clone set. An unresolved V gene accounts for under half of the shortfall where checked; the remainder is of unknown origin. D and trimming come from the DNA, and the V and J calls and clone size come from that table. Across this sample there are some 190,000 clones, with roughly 78% seen only once. Of the sample, approximately 2% is held by the ten largest clones.

The cohort was made up of several hundred healthy bone marrow donors. Cohort members were all nominally healthy when sampled, although unrecorded immune exposures were likely present. The donor was CMV seronegative and belonged to the group of around 350 seronegative cohort members. A peripheral blood sample was provided by each donor, and peripheral blood mononuclear cells were used for TCR beta sequencing. The Qiagen DNeasy Blood Extraction Kit was used to extract genomic DNA from the blood cell samples. What was sequenced was PBMCs. Recombination linked TRBV5-4 to TRBJ2-7, and 11 junction bases match TRBD2. The sequence was obtained from a woman aged 25 to 39 in good health and CMV-seronegative. The CDR3 reads as follows: CASSLPSITSGGVYEQYF. The sequenced DNA is TGTGCCAGCAGCTTACCCTCGATTACTAGCGGGGGAGTCTACGAGCAGTACTTC.